This entry describes one T cell receptor beta chain. The data were taken from a study of OX40 agonist ivuxolimab in advanced cancers. The method was immunoSEQ multiplex PCR; TCRdb's version includes in-frame clones alone and lacks a portion of them. The sample has roughly 79,000 clones, about 84% seen once; the top ten hold 0.45% to 0.65%. The CDR3 consists of 14 residues. Germline CDR1 reads SGHKS; CDR2 reads YYEKEE (reference sequence). Between the trimmed V and J ends, which lost 4 bases and 0 bases, there was a span of 11 bases. V usage is TRBV5-5 and J usage is TRBJ2-7, with no clear D. The source material was CD4+ or CD8+ T cells sorted from blood, sampled in a trial of the OX40 agonist ivuxolimab. The receptor was isolated from an adult with an advanced solid tumor such as melanoma, head and neck, liver or kidney cancer. Here the CDR3 reads CASSLSGNSYEQYF. In nucleotides, the CDR3 is TGTGCCAGCAGCCTGAGTGGGAACTCCTACGAGCAGTACTTC. Supplemented by reference TRBV5-5 and TRBJ2-7, the full variable domain reads DAGVTQSPTHLIKTRGQQVTLRCSPISGHKSVSWYQQVLGQGPQFIFQYYEKEERGRGNFPDRFSARQFPNYSSELNVNALLLGDSALYLCASSLSGNSYEQYFGPGTRLTVT.